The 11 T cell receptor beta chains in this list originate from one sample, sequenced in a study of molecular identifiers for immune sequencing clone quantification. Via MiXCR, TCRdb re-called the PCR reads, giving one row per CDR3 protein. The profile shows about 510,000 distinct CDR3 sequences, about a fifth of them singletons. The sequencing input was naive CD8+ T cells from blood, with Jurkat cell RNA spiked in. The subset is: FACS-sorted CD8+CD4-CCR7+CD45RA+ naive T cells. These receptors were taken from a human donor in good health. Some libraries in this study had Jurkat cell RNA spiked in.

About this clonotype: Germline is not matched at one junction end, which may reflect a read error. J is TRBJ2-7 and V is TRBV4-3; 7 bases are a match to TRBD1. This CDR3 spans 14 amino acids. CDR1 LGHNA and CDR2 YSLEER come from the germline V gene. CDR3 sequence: CAGSQGHRGYEQYF. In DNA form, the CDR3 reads TGCGCCGGCAGCCAAGGGCACAGGGGCTACGAGCAGTACTTC.

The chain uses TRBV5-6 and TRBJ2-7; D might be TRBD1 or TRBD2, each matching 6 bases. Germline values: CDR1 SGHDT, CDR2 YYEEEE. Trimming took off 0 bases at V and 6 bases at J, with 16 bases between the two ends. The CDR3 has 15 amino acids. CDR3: CASSLDWGALTEQYF. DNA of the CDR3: TGTGCCAGCAGCTTGGATTGGGGGGCGCTTACCGAGCAGTACTTC.

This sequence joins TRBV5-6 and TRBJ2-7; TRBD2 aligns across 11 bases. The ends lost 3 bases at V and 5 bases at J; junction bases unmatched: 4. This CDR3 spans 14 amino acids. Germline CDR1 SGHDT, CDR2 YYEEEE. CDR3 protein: CASSSGLAAHEQYF. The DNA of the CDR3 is TGTGCCAGCAGCTCGGGACTAGCGGCCCACGAGCAGTACTTC.

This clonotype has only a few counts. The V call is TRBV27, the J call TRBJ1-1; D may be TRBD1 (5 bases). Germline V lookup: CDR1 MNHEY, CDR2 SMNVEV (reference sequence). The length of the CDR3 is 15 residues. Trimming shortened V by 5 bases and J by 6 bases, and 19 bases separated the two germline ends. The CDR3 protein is CASSPSGTLKAEAFF. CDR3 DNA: TGTGCCAGCAGTCCCTCCGGGACCTTAAAAGCTGAAGCTTTCTTT.

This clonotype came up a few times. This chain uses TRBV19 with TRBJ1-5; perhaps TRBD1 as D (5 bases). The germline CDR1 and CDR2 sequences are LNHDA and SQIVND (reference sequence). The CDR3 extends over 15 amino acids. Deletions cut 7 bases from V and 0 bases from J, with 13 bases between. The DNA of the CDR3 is TGTGCCAGTACCCCTGGACACAATAGCAATCAGCCCCAGCATTTT. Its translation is CASTPGHNSNQPQHF.

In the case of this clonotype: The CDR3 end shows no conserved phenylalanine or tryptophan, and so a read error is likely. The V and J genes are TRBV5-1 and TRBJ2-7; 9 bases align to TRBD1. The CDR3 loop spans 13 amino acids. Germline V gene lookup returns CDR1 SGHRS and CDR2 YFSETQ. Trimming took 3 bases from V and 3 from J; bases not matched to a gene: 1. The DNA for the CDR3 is TGCGCCAGCAGCTGGACAGGGGACTACGAGCAGTACTCC. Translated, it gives CASSWTGDYEQYS.

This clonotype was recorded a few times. For the CDR3, the DNA is TGTGCCAGCAGCTTAGTACCCCGGACCTATGAGCAGTTCTTC. Its translation: CASSLVPRTYEQFF. The V call is TRBV7-9, the J call TRBJ2-1; no reliable D call. The CDR3 contains 14 residues. V lost 1 base and J 8 bases, leaving 12 bases between the germline ends. The germline V gene has CDR1 SEHNR and CDR2 FQNEAQ (reference sequence).

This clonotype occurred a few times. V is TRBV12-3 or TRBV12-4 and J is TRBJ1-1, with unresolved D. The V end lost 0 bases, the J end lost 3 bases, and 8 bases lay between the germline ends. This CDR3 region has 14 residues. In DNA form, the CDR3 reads TGTGCCAGCAGTTTAGCGCTGGGTGACACTGAAGCTTTCTTT. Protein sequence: CASSLALGDTEAFF.

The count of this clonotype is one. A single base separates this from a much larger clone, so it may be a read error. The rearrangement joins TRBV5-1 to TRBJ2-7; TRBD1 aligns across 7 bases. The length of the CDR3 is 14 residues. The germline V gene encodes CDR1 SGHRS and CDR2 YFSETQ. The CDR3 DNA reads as TGCGCCGGCAGCCCGATCGGGACAGTCGCCGAGCAGTACTTC. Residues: CAGSPIGTVAEQYF.

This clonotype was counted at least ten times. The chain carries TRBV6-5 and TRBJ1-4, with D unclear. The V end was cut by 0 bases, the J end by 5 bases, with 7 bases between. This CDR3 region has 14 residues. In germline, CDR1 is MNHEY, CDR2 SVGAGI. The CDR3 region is CASSYSSGNEKLFF. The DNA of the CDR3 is TGTGCCAGCAGTTACTCCTCCGGAAATGAAAAACTGTTTTTT.

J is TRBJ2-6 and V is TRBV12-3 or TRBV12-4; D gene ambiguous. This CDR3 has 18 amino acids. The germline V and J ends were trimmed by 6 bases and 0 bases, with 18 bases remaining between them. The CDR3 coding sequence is TGTGCCAGCAGCCCCCTTAGCCCTCATTACTCTGGGGCCAACGTCCTGACTTTC. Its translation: CASSPLSPHYSGANVLTF.